Presented here are 3 T cell receptor beta chains from one specimen sequenced in a study of blood T cells in healthy people across ages. Using a J-beta primer mix together with a sample-barcoded 5' primer, a second PCR was run for about 6 to 12 cycles. TCRdb used MiXCR to reprocess the 5' RACE reads, holding one entry per CDR3 protein. Of about 900,000 distinct CDR3 sequences listed, 45% to 50% were seen once; the top ten hold around 15%. Sequencing used blood. The origin of the receptors is a man under 40 in good health.

The chain joins TRBV2 to TRBJ2-5; no clear D gene. Germline V lookup: CDR1 SNHLY, CDR2 FYNNEI. The CDR3 loop spans 13 amino acids. V dropped 4 bases and J dropped 6 bases, with 12 bases sitting between them. The DNA of the CDR3 is TGTGCCAGCAGTGGGATAGCTGAGAAGACCCAGTACTTC. It translates to CASSGIAEKTQYF.

The chain carries TRBV2 and TRBJ2-5, with TRBD2 matching 15 bases. The DNA end favors TRBJ2-1, so the J call may be wrong. The CDR3 spans 21 residues. CDR1 and CDR2 (germline): SNHLY, FYNNEI. CDR3 nucleotide sequence: TGTGCCACCGATTCCCCCGGGACTAGCGGGGGGAACGGCCGGTACCAAGAGACCCAGTTCTTC. It codes for CATDSPGTSGGNGRYQETQFF.

Written as DNA, the CDR3 is TGCAGTGCCCCGACGCGGGGTTCCTACGAGCAGTACTTC. This codes for CSAPTRGSYEQYF. V and J are TRBV20-1 and TRBJ2-4; perhaps TRBD2 as D (6 bases). The tail of the sequence fits TRBJ2-7 better, so the J call may be wrong. The CDR3 length is 13 residues. CDR1 and CDR2 (germline): DFQATT, SNEGSKA (reference sequence).